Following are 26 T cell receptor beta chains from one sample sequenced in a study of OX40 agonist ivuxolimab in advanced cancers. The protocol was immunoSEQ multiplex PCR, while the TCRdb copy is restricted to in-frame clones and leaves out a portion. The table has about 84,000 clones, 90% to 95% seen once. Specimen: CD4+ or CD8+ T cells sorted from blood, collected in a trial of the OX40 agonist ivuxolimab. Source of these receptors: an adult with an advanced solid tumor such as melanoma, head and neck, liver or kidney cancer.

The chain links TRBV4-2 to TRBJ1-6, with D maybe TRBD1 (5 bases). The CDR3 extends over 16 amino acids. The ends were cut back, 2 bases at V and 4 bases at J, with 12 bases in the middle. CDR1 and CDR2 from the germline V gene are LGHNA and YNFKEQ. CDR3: CASSQPTDSYNSPLHF. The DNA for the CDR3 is TGTGCCAGCAGCCAACCGACCGACAGTTATAATTCACCCCTCCACTTT.

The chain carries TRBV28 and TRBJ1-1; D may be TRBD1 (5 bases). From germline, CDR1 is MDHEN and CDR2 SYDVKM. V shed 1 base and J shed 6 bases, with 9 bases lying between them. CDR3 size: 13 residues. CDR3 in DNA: TGTGCCAGCAGTTTATTGGGGGAGCCTGAAGCTTTCTTT. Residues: CASSLLGEPEAFF.

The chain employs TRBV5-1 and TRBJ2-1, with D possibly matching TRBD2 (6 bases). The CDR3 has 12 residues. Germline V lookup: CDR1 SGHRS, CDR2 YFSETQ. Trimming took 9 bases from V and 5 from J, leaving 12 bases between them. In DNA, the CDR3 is TGCGCCATGGAGGGGCTGAACAATGAGCAGTTCTTC. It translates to CAMEGLNNEQFF.

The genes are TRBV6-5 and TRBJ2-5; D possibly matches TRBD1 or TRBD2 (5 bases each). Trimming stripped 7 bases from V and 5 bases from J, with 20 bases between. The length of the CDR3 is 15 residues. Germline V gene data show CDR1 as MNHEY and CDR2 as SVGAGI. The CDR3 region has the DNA TGTGCCAGCACCCGAGGGGCTTTTAGCATGGAGACCCAGTACTTC. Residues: CASTRGAFSMETQYF.

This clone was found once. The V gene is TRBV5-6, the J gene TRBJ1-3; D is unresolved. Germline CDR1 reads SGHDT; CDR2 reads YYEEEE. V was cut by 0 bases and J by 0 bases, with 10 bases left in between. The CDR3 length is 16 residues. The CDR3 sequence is CASSLEVQASGNTIYF. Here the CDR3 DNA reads TGTGCCAGCAGCTTGGAGGTTCAGGCCTCTGGAAACACCATATATTTT. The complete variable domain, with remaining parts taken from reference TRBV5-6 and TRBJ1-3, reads DAGVTQSPTHLIKTRGQQVTLRCSPKSGHDTVSWYQQALGQGPQFIFQYYEEEERQRGNFPDRFSGHQFPNYSSELNVNALLLGDSALYLCASSLEVQASGNTIYFGEGSWLTVV.

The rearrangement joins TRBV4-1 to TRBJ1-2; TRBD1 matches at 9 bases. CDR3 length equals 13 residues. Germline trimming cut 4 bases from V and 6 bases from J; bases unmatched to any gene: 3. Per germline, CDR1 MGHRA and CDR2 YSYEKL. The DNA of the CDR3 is TGCGCCAGCAGCCTCCGGGACAGGGATGGCTACACCTTC. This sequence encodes CASSLRDRDGYTF.

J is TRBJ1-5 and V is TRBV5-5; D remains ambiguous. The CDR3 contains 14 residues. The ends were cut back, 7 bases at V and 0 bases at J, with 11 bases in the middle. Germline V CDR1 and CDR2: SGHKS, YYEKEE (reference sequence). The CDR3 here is CASGVGYSNQPQHF. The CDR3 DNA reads TGTGCCAGCGGGGTCGGGTATAGCAATCAGCCCCAGCATTTT.

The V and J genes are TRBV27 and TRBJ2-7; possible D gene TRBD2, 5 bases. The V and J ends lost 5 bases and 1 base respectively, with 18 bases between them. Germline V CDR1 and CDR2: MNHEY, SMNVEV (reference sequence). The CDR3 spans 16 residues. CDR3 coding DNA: TGTGCCAGCAGTACCCGCGAAGTTTCGGGGTCCTACGAGCAGTACTTC. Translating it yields CASSTREVSGSYEQYF.

CDR3 sequence reads: CASGLEINGTLFSYEQYF. Here the CDR3 DNA reads TGTGCTAGTGGTTTAGAAATTAACGGGACACTTTTCTCCTACGAGCAGTACTTC. V usage is TRBV12-5 and J usage is TRBJ2-7, with D possibly matching TRBD1 (6 bases). The V end was cut by 3 bases, the J end by 0 bases, with 21 bases between. Germline CDR1 reads LGHNT; CDR2 reads FRNRAP. The CDR3 sequence is 18 residues long. Using reference TRBV12-5 and TRBJ2-7 for the parts outside the CDR3, the full variable domain is DARVTQTPRHKVTEMGQEVTMRCQPILGHNTVFWYRQTMMQGLELLAYFRNRAPLDDSGMPKDRFSAEMPDATLATLKIQPSEPRDSAVYFCASGLEINGTLFSYEQYFGPGTRLTVT.

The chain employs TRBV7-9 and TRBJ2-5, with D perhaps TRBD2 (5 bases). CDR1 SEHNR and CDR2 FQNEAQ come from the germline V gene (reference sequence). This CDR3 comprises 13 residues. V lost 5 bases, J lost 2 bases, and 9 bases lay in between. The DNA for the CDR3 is TGTGCCAGCAGCCGAACTAGACAAGAGACCCAGTACTTC. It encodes CASSRTRQETQYF. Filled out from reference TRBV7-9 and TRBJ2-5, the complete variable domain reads DTGVSQNPRHKITKRGQNVTFRCDPISEHNRLYWYRQTLGQGPEFLTYFQNEAQLEKSRLLSDRFSAERPKGSFSTLEIQRTEQGDSAMYLCASSRTRQETQYFGPGTRLLVL.

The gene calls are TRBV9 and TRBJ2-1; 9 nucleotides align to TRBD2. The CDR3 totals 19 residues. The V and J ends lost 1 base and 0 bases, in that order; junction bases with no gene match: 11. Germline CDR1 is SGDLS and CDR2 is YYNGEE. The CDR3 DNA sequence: TGTGCCAGCAGCGTATCCCTCGGAGGAGCGGGAGGCTCCTACAATGAGCAGTTCTTC. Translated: CASSVSLGGAGGSYNEQFF.

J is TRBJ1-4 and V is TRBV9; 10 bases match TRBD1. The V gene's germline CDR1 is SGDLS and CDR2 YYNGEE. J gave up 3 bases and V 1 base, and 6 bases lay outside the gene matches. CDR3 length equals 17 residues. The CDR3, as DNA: TGTGCCAGCAGCGTAAGGGACAGGGGAGTAGCTAATGAAAAACTGTTTTTT. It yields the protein CASSVRDRGVANEKLFF.

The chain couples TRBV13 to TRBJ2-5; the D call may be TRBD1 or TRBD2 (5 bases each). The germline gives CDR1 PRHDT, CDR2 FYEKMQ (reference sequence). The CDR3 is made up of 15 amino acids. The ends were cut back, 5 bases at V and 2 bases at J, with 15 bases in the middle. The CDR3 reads CASSGQRGSQETQYF. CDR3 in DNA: TGTGCCAGCAGCGGCCAACGGGGCTCACAAGAGACCCAGTACTTC. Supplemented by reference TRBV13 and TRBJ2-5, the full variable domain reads AAGVIQSPRHLIKEKRETATLKCYPIPRHDTVYWYQQGPGQDPQFLISFYEKMQSDKGSIPDRFSAQQFSDYHSELNMSSLELGDSALYFCASSGQRGSQETQYFGPGTRLLVL.

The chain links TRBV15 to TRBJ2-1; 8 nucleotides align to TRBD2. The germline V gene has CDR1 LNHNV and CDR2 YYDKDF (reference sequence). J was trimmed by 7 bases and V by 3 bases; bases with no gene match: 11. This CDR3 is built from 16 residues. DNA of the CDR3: TGTGCCACCAGCAGGGCCCCACGGGAGGGCCGGAATGAGCAGTTCTTC. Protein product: CATSRAPREGRNEQFF.

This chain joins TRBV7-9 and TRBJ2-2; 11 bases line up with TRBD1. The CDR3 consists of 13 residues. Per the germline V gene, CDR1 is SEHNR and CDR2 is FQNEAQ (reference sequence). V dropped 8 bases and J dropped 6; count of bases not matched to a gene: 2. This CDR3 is CASGGQGAGELFF. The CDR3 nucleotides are TGTGCCAGCGGGGGACAGGGGGCCGGGGAGCTGTTTTTT. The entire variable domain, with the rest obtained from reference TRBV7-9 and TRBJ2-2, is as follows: DTGVSQNPRHKITKRGQNVTFRCDPISEHNRLYWYRQTLGQGPEFLTYFQNEAQLEKSRLLSDRFSAERPKGSFSTLEIQRTEQGDSAMYLCASGGQGAGELFFGEGSRLTVL.

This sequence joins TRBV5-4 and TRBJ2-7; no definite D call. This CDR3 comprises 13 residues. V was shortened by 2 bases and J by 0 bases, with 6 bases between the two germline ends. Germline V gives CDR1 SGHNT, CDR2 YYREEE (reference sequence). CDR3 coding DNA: TGTGCCAGCAGCTTTTACAGCTCCTACGAGCAGTACTTC. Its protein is CASSFYSSYEQYF.

CDR3 nucleotide sequence: TGTGCCAGCAGTTCCCGAGTCTTACAGGGGTTCGCCAAAAACATTCAGTACTTC. This encodes CASSSRVLQGFAKNIQYF. The J gene is TRBJ2-4, the V gene TRBV28; 7 bases fit TRBD1. Trimming at V came to 4 bases and at J to 1 base, leaving 13 bases not matched to a gene. From germline, CDR1 is MDHEN and CDR2 SYDVKM. The CDR3 runs to 18 residues.

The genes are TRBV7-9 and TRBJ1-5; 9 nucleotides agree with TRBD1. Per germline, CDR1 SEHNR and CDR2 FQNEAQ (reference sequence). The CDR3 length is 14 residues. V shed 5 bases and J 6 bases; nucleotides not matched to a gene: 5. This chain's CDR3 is CASSPTGGLQPQHF. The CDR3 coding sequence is TGTGCCAGCAGCCCAACAGGGGGCCTTCAGCCCCAGCATTTT.

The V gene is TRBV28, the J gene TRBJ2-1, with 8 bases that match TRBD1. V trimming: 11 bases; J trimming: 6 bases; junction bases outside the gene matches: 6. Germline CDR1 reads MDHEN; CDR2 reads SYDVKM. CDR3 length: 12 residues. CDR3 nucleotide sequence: TGTGCCTCCGACAGGGGAATCAATGAGCAGTTCTTC. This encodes CASDRGINEQFF.

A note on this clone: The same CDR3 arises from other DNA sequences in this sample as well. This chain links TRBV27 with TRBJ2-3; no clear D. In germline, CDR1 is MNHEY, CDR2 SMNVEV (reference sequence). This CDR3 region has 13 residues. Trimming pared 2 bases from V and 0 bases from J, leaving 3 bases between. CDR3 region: CASSLPSTDTQYF. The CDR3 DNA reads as TGTGCCAGCAGTTTACCAAGCACAGATACGCAGTATTTT.

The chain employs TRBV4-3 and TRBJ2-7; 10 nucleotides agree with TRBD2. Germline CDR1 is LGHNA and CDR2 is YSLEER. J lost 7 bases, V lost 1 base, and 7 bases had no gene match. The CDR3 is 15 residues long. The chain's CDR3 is CASSQALAGTREQYF. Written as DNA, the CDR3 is TGCGCCAGCAGCCAAGCACTAGCGGGAACGAGAGAGCAGTACTTC.

The CDR3, as DNA: TGCGCCAGCAGCCAAGCGGGACAGGGAGGCACCCAGTACTTC. It encodes CASSQAGQGGTQYF. The rearrangement joins TRBV4-1 to TRBJ2-5; the match to TRBD1 covers 9 bases. CDR3 length equals 14 residues. CDR1 is MGHRA and CDR2 is YSYEKL in the germline V gene. V was clipped by 1 base and J by 8 bases; unmatched bases: 5.

The CDR3 is CASSPIAGGLGDTQYF. The CDR3 region has the DNA TGTGCCAGCAGCCCGATAGCGGGAGGGCTAGGAGATACGCAGTATTTT. The chain combines TRBV7-2 with TRBJ2-3; 11 positions agree with TRBD2. Germline V gives CDR1 SGHTA, CDR2 FQGNSA. Trimming took 5 bases from V and 5 from J; bases not matched to a gene: 9. CDR3 length: 16 residues. The variable domain in full, completed from reference TRBV7-2 and TRBJ2-3, reads GAGVSQSPSNKVTEKGKDVELRCDPISGHTALYWYRQSLGQGLEFLIYFQGNSAPDKSGLPSDRFSAERTGGSVSTLTIQRTQQEDSAVYLCASSPIAGGLGDTQYFGPGTRLTVL.

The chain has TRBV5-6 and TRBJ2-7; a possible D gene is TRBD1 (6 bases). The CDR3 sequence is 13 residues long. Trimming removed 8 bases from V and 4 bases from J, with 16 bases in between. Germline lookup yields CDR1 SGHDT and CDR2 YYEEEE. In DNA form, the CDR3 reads TGTGCCAGTTCTCCCGGGACACCTTACGAGCAGTACTTC. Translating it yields CASSPGTPYEQYF.

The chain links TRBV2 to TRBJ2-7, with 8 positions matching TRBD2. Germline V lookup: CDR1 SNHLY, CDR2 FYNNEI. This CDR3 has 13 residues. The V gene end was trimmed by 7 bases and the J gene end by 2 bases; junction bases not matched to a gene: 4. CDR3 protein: CASMRTSTYEQYF. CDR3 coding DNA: TGTGCCAGCATGAGGACTAGCACCTACGAGCAGTACTTC.

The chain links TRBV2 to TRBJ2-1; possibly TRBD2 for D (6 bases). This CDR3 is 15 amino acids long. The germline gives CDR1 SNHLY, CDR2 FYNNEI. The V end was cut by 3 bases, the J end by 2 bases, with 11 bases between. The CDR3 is CASSDGGRPYNEQFF. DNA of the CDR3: TGTGCCAGCAGTGATGGTGGGAGGCCCTACAATGAGCAGTTCTTC. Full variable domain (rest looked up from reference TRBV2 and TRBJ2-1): EPEVTQTPSHQVTQMGQEVILRCVPISNHLYFYWYRQILGQKVEFLVSFYNNEISEKSEIFDDQFSVERPDGSNFTLKIRSTKLEDSAMYFCASSDGGRPYNEQFFGPGTRLTVL.